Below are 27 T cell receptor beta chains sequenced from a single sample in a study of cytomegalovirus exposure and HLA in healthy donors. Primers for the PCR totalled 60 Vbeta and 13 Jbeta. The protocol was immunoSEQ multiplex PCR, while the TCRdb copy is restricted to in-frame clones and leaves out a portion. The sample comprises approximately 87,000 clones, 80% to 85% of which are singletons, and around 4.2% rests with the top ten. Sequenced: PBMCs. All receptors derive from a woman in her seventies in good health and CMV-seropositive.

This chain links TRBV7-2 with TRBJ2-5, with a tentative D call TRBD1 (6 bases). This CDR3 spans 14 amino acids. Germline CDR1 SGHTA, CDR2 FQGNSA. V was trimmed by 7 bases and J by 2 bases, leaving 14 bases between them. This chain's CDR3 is CASTLLGQQETQYF. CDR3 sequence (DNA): TGTGCCAGCACCCTCCTTGGACAGCAAGAGACCCAGTACTTC.

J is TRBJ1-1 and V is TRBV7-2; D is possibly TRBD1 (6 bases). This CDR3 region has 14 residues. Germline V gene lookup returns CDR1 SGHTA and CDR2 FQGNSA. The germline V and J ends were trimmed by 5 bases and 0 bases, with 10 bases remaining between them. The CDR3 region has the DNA TGTGCCAGCAGCCCGGACAGCCTGAACACTGAAGCTTTCTTT. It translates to CASSPDSLNTEAFF.

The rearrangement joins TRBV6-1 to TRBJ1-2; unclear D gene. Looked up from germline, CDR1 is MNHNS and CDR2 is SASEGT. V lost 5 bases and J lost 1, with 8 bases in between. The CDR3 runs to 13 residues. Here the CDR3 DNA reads TGTGCCAGCAGTTTGACACATAACTATGGCTACACCTTC. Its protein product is CASSLTHNYGYTF.

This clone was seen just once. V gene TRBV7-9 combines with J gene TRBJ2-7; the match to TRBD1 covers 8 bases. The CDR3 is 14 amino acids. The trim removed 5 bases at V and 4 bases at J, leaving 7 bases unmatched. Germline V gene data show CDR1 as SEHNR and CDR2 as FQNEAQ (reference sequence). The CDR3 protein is CASSLGQARYEQYF. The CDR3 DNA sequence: TGTGCCAGCAGCCTGGGACAGGCCCGTTACGAGCAGTACTTC.

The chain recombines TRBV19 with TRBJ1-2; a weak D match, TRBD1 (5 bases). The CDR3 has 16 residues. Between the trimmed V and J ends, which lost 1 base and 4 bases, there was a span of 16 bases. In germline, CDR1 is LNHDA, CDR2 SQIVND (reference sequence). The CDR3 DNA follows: TGTGCCAGTAGTATAGCCCCCTCGACAGACCCCTATGGCTACACCTTC. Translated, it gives CASSIAPSTDPYGYTF.

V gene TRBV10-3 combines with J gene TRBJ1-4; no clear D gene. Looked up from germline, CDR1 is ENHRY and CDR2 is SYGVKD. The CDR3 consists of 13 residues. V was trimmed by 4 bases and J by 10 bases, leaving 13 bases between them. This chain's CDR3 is CAISAQQFAKLFF. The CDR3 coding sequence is TGTGCCATCAGTGCCCAACAGTTCGCAAAACTGTTTTTT.

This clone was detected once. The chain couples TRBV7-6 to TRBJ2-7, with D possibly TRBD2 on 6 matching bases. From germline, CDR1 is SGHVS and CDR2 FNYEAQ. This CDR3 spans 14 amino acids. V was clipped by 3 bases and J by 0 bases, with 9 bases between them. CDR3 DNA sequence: TGTGCCAGCAGCTTGGGGGGACTCTCCTACGAGCAGTACTTC. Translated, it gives CASSLGGLSYEQYF.

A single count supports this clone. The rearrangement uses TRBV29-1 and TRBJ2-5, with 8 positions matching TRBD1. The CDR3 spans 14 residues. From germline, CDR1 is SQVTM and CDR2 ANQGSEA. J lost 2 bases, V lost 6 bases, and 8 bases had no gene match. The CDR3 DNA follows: TGCAGCGTGGCCAGACAGGGGAGACAAGAGACCCAGTACTTC. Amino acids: CSVARQGRQETQYF.

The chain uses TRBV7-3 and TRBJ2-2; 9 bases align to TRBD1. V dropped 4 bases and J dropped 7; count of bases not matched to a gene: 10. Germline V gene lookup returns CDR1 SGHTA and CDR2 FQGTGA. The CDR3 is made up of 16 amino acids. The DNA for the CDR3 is TGTGCCAGCAGCTCCACCCGGACAGGGGAAGGCGGGGAGCTGTTTTTT. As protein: CASSSTRTGEGGELFF.

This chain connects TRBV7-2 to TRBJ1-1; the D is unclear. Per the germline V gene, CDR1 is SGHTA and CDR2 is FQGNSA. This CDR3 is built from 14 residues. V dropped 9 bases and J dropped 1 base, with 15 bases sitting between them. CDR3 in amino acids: CASSLRQSNTEAFF. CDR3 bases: TGTGCCAGTTCCCTGAGGCAGTCGAACACTGAAGCTTTCTTT.

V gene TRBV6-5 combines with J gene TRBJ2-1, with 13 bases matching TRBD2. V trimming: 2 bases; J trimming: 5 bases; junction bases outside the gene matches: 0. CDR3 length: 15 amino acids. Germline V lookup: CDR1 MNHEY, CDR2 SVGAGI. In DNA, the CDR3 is TGTGCCAGCAGTTACGGACTAGCGGGAGACAATGAGCAGTTCTTC. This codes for CASSYGLAGDNEQFF.

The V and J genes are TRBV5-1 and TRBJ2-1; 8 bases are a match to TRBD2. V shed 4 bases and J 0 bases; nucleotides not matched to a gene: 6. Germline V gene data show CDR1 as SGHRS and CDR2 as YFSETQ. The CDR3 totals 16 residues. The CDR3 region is CASSEIAGSSYNEQFF. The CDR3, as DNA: TGCGCCAGCAGCGAAATAGCGGGAAGCTCCTACAATGAGCAGTTCTTC.

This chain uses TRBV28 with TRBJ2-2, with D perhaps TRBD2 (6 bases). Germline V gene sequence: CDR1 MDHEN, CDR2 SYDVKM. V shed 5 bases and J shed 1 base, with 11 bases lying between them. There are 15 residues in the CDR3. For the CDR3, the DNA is TGTGCCAGCAGTCGTCCGGGACTGAACACCGGGGAGCTGTTTTTT. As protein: CASSRPGLNTGELFF. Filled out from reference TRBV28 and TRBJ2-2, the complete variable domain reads DVKVTQSSRYLVKRTGEKVFLECVQDMDHENMFWYRQDPGLGLRLIYFSYDVKMKEKGDIPEGYSVSREKKERFSLILESASTNQTSMYLCASSRPGLNTGELFFGEGSRLTVL.

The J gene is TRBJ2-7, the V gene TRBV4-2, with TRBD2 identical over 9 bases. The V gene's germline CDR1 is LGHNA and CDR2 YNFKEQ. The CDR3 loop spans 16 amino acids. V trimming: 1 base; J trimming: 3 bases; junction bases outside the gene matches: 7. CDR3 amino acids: CASSQVSSSGVYEQYF. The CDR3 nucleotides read TGTGCCAGCAGCCAAGTAAGTTCTAGCGGGGTCTACGAGCAGTACTTC.

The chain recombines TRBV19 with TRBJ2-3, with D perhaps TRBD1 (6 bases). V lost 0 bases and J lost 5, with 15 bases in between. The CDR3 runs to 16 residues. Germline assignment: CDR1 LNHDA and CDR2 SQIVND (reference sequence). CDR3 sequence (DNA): TGTGCCAGTAGTATAGATAGTTGGCAGGGGATAGATACGCAGTATTTT. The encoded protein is CASSIDSWQGIDTQYF.

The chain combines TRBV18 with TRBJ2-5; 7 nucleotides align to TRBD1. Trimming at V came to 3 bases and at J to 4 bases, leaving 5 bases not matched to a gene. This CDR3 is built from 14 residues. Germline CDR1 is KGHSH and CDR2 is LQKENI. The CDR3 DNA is TGTGCCAGCTCACCCCCGACAGGGTCAGAGACCCAGTACTTC. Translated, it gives CASSPPTGSETQYF.

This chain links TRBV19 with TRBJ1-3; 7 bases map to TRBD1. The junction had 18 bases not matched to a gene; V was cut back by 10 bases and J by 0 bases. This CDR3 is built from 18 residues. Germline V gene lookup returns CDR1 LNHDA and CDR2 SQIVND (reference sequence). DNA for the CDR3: TGTGCCACCACCGGGACAGTCATTGATCCACGCTCTGGAAACACCATATATTTT. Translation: CATTGTVIDPRSGNTIYF. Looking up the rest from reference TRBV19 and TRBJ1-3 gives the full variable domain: DGGITQSPKYLFRKEGQNVTLSCEQNLNHDAMYWYRQDPGQGLRLIYYSQIVNDFQKGDIAEGYSVSREKKESFPLTVTSAQKNPTAFYLCATTGTVIDPRSGNTIYFGEGSWLTVV.

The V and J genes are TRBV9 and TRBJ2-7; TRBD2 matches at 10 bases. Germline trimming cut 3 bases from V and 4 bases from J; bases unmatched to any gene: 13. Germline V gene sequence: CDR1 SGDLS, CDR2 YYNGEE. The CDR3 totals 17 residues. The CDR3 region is CASSAAEAGGISYEQYF. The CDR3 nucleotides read TGTGCCAGCAGCGCCGCGGAAGCGGGAGGGATCTCATACGAGCAGTACTTC.

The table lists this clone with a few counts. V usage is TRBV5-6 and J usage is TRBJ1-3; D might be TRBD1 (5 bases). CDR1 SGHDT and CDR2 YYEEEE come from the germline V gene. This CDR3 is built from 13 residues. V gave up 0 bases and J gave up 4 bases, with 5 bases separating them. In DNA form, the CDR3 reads TGTGCCAGCAGCTTGGACAGGGGAAACACCATATATTTT. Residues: CASSLDRGNTIYF.

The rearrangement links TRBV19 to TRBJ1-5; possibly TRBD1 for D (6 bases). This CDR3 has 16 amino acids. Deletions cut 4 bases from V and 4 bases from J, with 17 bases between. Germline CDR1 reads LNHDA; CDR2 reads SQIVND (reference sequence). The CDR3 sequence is CASSKVSDRVNQPQHF. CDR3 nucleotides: TGTGCCAGTAGTAAGGTCTCGGACAGAGTGAATCAGCCCCAGCATTTT.

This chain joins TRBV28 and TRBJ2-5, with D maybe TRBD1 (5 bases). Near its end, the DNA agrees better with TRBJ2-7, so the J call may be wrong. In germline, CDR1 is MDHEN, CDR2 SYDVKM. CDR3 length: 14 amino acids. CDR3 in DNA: TGTGCCAGCAGTCCCACCGACAGTATCTACGAGCAGTACTTC. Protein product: CASSPTDSIYEQYF.

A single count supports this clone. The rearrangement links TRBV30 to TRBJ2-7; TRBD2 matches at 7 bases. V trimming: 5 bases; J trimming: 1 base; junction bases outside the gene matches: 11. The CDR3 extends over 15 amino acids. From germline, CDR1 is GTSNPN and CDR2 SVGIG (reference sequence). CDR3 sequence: CAWGARGLRSYEQYF. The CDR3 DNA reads TGTGCCTGGGGAGCCCGGGGACTACGATCCTACGAGCAGTACTTC.

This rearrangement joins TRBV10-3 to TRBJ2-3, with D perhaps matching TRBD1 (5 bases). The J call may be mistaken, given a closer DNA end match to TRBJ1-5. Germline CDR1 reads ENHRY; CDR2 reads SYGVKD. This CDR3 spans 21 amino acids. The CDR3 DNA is TGTGCCATCAGTGACTATTCCGGGACTAGCGGGAGTCGACCTAGCACAGATACGCAGCATTTT. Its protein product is CAISDYSGTSGSRPSTDTQHF.

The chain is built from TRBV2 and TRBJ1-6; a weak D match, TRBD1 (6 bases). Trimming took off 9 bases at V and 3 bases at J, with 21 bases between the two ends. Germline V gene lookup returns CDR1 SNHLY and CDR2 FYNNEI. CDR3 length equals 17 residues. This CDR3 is CASQVGGQRVYNSPLHF. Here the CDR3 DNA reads TGTGCCAGTCAAGTAGGAGGACAGCGAGTCTATAATTCACCCCTCCACTTT.

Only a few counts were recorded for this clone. CDR3 region: CASSLGTANNQPQHF. The CDR3 nucleotides read TGTGCCAGCAGTTTAGGGACAGCCAACAATCAGCCCCAGCATTTT. The V and J genes are TRBV28 and TRBJ1-5; 7 bases agree with TRBD1. Losses at the gene ends were 2 bases for V and 3 bases for J; bases not matched to a gene: 4. CDR1 and CDR2 (germline): MDHEN, SYDVKM. The CDR3 runs to 15 residues. Variable domain in full (rest from reference TRBV28 and TRBJ1-5): DVKVTQSSRYLVKRTGEKVFLECVQDMDHENMFWYRQDPGLGLRLIYFSYDVKMKEKGDIPEGYSVSREKKERFSLILESASTNQTSMYLCASSLGTANNQPQHFGDGTRLSIL.

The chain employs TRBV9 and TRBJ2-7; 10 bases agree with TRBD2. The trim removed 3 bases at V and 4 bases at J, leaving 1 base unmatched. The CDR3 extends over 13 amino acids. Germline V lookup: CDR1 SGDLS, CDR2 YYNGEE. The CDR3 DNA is TGTGCCAGCAGCGGGACTAGCGGATACGAGCAGTACTTC. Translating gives CASSGTSGYEQYF.

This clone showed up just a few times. The CDR3 coding sequence is TGCGCCAGCAGCAAGGCACAGGGCGGCTACGAGCAGTACTTC. Its translation is CASSKAQGGYEQYF. This chain connects TRBV4-3 to TRBJ2-7; a possible D gene is TRBD1 (6 bases). Germline lookup yields CDR1 LGHNA and CDR2 YSLEER. The CDR3 is 14 amino acids. The V end was cut by 5 bases, the J end by 3 bases, with 14 bases between.